The text below deals with one TCR beta chain. Its antigen is not known. This record comes from a study of T cells expressing NK-cell markers. At the level of the study: From sorted CD3+CD56+NKG2C+, CD3+CD56+NKG2C- and CD3+CD56-NKG2C+ T cells came the TCR beta repertoires. The authors sequenced eight donors, of whom seven were HCMV-seropositive and one was seronegative. Points from the study as a whole: Specificity for HCMV among expanded NKG2C+ T cell clones was not established.

The CDR3 length is 16 residues. The germline V gene has CDR1 SEHNR and CDR2 FQNEAQ (reference sequence). It was by 5'RACE template switching with UMIs that TCR beta cDNA was made. From its re-call of the 5' RACE reads, TCRdb lists each CDR3 protein once, without DNA. In all, the sample yields some 460,000 distinct CDR3 sequences. The J gene is TRBJ2-1, the V gene TRBV7-9; TCRdb's D call, TRBD1, is unchecked because there is no DNA. This sequence was found in a woman in her forties or fifties in good health. Input material: blood T cells: a sorted CD56 or NKG2C T cell subset, CD4+ or CD8+ T cells, or bulk PBMC T cells (not recorded which). CDR3 amino acids: CASSSWGTSSYNEQFF.